This TCR beta chain was obtained from a study of blood T cell repertoires in COVID-19. At the level of the study: COVID-19 samples collected from the United States, Italy and Spain covered acute and convalescent phases. Sources were T cells, B-cell-depleted T cells, or PBMCs; the material itself was cDNA or gDNA.

CDR1 SGHRS and CDR2 YFSETQ come from the germline V gene. V gave up 4 bases and J gave up 0 bases; unmatched junction bases: 11. CDR3 size: 17 residues. The assay was immunoSEQ multiplex PCR, and TCRdb's table has in-frame clones only and misses some. The data hold about 95,000 clones, with more than 65% observed a single time. Sequencing was carried out using peripheral blood. The clonotype was recovered from a man older than 75 with active or convalescent COVID-19. This rearrangement joins TRBV5-1 to TRBJ1-1, with TRBD1 matching over 8 bases. DNA of the CDR3: TGCGCCAGCAGCCAAGGACAGGGAGGATACATGAACACTGAAGCTTTCTTT. This codes for CASSQGQGGYMNTEAFF.